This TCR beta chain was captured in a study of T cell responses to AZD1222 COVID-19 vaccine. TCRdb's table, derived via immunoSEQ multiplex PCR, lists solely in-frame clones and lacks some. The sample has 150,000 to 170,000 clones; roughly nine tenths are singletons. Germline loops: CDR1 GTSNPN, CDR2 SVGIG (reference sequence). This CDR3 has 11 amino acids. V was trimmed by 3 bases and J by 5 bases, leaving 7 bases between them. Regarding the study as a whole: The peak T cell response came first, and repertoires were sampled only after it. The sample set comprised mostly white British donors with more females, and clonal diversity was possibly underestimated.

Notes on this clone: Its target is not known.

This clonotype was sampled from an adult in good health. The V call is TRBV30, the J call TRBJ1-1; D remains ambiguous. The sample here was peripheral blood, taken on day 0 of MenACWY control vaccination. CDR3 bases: TGTGCCTGGAGCCGGGAGACTGAAGCTTTCTTT. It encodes CAWSRETEAFF.